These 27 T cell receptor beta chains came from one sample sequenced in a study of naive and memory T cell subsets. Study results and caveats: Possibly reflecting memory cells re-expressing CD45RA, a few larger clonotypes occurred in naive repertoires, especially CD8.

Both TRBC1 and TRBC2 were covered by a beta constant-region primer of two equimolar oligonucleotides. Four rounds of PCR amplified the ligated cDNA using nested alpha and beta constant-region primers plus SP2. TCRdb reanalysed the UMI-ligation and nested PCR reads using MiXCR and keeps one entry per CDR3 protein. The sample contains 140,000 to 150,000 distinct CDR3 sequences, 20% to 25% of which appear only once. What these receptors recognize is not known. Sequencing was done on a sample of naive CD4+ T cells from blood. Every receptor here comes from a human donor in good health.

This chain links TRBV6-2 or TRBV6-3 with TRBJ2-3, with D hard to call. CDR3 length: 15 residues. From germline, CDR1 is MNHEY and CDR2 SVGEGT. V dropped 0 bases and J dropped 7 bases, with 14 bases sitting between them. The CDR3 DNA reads TGTGCCAGCAGTTACTCTGAGCAGGAGCAATATACGCAGTATTTT. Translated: CASSYSEQEQYTQYF.

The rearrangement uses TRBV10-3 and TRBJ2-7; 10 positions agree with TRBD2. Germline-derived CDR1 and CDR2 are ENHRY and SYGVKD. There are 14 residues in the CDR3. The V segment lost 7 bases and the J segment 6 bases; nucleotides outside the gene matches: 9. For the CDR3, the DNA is TGTGCCATCACTCCTAGCGGGAGTCCAAGCGAGCAGTACTTC. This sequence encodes CAITPSGSPSEQYF.

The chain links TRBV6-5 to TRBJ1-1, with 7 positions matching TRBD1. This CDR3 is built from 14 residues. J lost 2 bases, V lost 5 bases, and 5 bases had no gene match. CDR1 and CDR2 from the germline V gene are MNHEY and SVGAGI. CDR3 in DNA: TGTGCCAGCAGTAAGACAGGGTTTAACACTGAAGCTTTCTTT. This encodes CASSKTGFNTEAFF.

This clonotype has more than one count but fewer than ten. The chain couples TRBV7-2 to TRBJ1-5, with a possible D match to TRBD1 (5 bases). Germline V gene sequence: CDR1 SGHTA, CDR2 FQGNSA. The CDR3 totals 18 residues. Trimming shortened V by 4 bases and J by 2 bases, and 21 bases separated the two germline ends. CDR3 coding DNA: TGTGCCAGCAGCTCGCTGGGGGTTCGGGGCCTCGGCAATCAGCCCCAGCATTTT. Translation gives CASSSLGVRGLGNQPQHF. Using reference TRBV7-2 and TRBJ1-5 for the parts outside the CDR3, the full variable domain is GAGVSQSPSNKVTEKGKDVELRCDPISGHTALYWYRQSLGQGLEFLIYFQGNSAPDKSGLPSDRFSAERTGGSVSTLTIQRTQQEDSAVYLCASSSLGVRGLGNQPQHFGDGTRLSIL.

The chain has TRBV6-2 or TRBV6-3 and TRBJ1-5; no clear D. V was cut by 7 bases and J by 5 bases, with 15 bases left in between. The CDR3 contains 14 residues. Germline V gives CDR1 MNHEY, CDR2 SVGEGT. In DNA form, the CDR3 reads TGTGCCAGCACCTACCGACGGACCTATCAGCCCCAGCATTTT. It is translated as CASTYRRTYQPQHF.

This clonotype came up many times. The CDR3 here is CASSYSPTNLGLAKNIQYF. The CDR3 coding sequence is TGTGCCAGCAGTTACTCACCGACTAACCTCGGCTTAGCCAAAAACATTCAGTACTTC. This sequence joins TRBV6-5 and TRBJ2-4, with D tentatively TRBD2 (5 bases). The CDR3 is 19 residues long. V dropped 0 bases and J dropped 0 bases, with 18 bases sitting between them. Germline CDR1 reads MNHEY; CDR2 reads SVGAGI.

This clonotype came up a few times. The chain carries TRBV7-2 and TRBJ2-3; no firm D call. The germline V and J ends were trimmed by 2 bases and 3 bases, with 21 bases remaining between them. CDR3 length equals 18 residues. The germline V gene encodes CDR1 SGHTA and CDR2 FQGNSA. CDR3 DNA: TGTGCCAGCAGCTTAACCCACCCGGCGCCAGGAGTTACAGATACGCAGTATTTT. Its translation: CASSLTHPAPGVTDTQYF.

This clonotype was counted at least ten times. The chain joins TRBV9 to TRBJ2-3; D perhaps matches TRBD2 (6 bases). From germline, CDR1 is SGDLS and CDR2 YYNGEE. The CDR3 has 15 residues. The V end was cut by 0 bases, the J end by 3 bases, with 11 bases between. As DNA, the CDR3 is TGTGCCAGCAGCGTAGATGGAGGGAGGACAGATACGCAGTATTTT. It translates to CASSVDGGRTDTQYF. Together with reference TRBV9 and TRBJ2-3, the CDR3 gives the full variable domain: DSGVTQTPKHLITATGQRVTLRCSPRSGDLSVYWYQQSLDQGLQFLIQYYNGEERAKGNILERFSAQQFPDLHSELNLSSLELGDSALYFCASSVDGGRTDTQYFGPGTRLTVL.

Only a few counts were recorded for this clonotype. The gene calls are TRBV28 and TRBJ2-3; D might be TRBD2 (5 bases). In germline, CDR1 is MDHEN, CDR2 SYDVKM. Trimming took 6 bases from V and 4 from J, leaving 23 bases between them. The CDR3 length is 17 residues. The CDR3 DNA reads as TGTGCCAGCAGGCACCGAGGGCAGACCAGAAGGGCAGATACGCAGTATTTT. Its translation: CASRHRGQTRRADTQYF.

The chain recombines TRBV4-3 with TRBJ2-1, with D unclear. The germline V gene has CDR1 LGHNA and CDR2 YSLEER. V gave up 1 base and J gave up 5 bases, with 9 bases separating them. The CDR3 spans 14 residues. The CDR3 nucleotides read TGCGCCAGCAGCCAAGGTCGGAATAACAATGAGCAGTTCTTC. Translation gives CASSQGRNNNEQFF.

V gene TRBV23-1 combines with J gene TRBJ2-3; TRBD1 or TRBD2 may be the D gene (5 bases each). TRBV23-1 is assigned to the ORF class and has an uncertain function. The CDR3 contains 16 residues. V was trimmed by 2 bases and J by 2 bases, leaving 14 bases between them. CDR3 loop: CASSQRDPGLTDTQYF. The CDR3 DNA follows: TGCGCCAGCAGTCAACGGGACCCTGGTCTCACAGATACGCAGTATTTT.

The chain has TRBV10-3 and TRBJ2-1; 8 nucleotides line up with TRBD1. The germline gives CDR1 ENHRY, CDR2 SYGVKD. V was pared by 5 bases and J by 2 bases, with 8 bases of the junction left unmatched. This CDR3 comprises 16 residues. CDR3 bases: TGTGCCATCAGTCTTGTTCAGGGGGCGACCTACAATGAGCAGTTCTTC. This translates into CAISLVQGATYNEQFF.

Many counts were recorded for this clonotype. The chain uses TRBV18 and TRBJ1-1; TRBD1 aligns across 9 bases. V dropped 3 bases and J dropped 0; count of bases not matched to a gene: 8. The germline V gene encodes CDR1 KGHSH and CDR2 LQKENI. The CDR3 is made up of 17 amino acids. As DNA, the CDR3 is TGTGCCAGCTCACCCCTTAGACAGGGGGAGATGAACACTGAAGCTTTCTTT. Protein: CASSPLRQGEMNTEAFF.

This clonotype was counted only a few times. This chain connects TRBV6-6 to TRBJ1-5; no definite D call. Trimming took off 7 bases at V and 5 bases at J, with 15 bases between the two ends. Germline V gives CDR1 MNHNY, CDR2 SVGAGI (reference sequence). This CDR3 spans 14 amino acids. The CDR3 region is CASTPTDGYQPQHF. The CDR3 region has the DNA TGTGCCAGCACCCCCACGGACGGATATCAGCCCCAGCATTTT.

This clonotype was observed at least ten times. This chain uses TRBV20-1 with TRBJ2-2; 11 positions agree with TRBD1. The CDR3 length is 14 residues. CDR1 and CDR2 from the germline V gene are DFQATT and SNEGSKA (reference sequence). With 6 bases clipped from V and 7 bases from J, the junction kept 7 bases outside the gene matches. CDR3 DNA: TGCAGTGCCAGGGGACAGGGGGATGGCGGGGAGCTGTTTTTT. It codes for CSARGQGDGGELFF.

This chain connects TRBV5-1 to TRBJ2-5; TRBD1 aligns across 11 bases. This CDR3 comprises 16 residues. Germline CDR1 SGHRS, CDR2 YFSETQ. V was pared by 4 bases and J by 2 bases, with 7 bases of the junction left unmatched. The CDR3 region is CASSGSGTGGQETQYF. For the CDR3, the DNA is TGCGCCAGCAGCGGTTCCGGGACAGGGGGACAAGAGACCCAGTACTTC.

CDR3 loop: CSAQGQSSPQYF. The CDR3 bases are TGCAGTGCGCAGGGTCAATCTAGTCCGCAGTATTTT. The V call is TRBV20-1, the J call TRBJ2-3; D perhaps matches TRBD1 (5 bases). V lost 6 bases and J lost 10, with 17 bases in between. Germline V gene sequence: CDR1 DFQATT, CDR2 SNEGSKA (reference sequence). The CDR3 runs 12 residues.

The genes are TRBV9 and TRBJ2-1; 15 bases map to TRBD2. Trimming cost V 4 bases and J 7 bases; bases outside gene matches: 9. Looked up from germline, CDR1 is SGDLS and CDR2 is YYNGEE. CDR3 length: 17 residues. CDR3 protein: CASSLGLAGGSINEQFF. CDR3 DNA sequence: TGTGCCAGCAGCTTGGGACTAGCGGGAGGTTCGATTAATGAGCAGTTCTTC. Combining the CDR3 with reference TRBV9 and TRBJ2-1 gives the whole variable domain DSGVTQTPKHLITATGQRVTLRCSPRSGDLSVYWYQQSLDQGLQFLIQYYNGEERAKGNILERFSAQQFPDLHSELNLSSLELGDSALYFCASSLGLAGGSINEQFFGPGTRLTVL.

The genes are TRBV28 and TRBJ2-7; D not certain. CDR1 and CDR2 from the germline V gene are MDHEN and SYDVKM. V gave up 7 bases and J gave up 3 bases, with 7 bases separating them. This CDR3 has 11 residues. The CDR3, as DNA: TGTGCCAGCAAGGGAAACTACGAGCAGTACTTC. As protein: CASKGNYEQYF.

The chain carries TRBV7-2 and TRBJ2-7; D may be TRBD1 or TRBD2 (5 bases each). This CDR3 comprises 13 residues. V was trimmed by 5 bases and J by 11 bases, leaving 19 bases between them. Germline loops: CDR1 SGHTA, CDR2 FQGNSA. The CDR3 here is CASSATPGKGEYF. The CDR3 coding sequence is TGTGCCAGCAGCGCAACCCCCGGGAAAGGGGAGTACTTC.

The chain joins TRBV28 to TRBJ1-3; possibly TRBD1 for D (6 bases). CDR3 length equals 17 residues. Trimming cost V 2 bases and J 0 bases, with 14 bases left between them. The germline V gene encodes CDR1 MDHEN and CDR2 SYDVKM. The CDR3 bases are TGTGCCAGCAGTTTACAGGGGCCACTAGACTCTGGAAACACCATATATTTT. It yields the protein CASSLQGPLDSGNTIYF.

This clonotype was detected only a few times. The DNA for the CDR3 is TGTGCCAGCAGCTTGAAAAGACGGGGGGGGAACACTGAAGCTTTCTTT. Translating it yields CASSLKRRGGNTEAFF. The V gene is TRBV7-9, the J gene TRBJ1-1, with D possibly matching TRBD1 (5 bases). The CDR3 covers 16 residues. Looked up from germline, CDR1 is SEHNR and CDR2 is FQNEAQ (reference sequence). Trimming removed 3 bases at V and 1 base at J, with 15 bases between. Supplemented by reference TRBV7-9 and TRBJ1-1, the full variable domain reads DTGVSQNPRHKITKRGQNVTFRCDPISEHNRLYWYRQTLGQGPEFLTYFQNEAQLEKSRLLSDRFSAERPKGSFSTLEIQRTEQGDSAMYLCASSLKRRGGNTEAFFGQGTRLTVV.

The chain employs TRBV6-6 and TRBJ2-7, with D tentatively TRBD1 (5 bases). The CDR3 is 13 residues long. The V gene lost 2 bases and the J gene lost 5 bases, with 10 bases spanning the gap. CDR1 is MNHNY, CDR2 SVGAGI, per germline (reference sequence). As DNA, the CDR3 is TGTGCCAGCAGTTACAGGGGTGGCGACGAGCAGTACTTC. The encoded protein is CASSYRGGDEQYF.

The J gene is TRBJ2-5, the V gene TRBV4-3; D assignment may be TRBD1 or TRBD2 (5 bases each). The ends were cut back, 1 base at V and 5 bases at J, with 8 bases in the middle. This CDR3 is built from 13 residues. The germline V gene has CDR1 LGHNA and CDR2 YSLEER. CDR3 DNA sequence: TGCGCCAGCAGCCAAGGAGGGGTGGAGACCCAGTACTTC. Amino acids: CASSQGGVETQYF.

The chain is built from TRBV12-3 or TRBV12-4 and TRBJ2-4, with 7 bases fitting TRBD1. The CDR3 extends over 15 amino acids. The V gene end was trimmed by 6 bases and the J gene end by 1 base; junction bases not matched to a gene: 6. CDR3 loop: CASSSRTGAKNIQYF. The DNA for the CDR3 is TGTGCCAGCAGCTCGAGGACAGGCGCCAAAAACATTCAGTACTTC.

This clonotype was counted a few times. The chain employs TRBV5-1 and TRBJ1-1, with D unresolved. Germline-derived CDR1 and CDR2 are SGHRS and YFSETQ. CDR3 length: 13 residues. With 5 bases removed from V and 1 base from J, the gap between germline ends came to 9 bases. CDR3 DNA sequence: TGCGCCAGCAGTTTCGGGTGGAACACTGAAGCTTTCTTT. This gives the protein CASSFGWNTEAFF.

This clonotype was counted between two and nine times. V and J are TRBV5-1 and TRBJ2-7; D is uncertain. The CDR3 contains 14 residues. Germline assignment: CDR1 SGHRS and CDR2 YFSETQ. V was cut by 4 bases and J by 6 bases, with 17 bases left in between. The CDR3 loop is CASSALEDGVEQYF. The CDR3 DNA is TGCGCCAGCAGCGCTTTAGAGGATGGGGTCGAGCAGTACTTC. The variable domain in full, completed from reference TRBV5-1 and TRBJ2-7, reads KAGVTQTPRYLIKTRGQQVTLSCSPISGHRSVSWYQQTPGQGLQFLFEYFSETQRNKGNFPGRFSGRQFSNSRSEMNVSTLELGDSALYLCASSALEDGVEQYFGPGTRLTVT.